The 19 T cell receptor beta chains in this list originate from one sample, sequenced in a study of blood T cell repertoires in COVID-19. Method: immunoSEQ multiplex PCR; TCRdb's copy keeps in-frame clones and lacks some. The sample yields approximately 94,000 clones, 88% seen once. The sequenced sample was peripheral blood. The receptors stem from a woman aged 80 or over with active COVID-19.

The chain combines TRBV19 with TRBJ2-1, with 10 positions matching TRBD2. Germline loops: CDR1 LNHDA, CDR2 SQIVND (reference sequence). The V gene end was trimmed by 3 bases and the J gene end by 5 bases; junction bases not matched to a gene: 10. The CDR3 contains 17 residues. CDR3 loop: CASSMWLAGVDHNEQFF. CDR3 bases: TGTGCCAGTAGTATGTGGCTAGCGGGAGTGGACCACAATGAGCAGTTCTTC.

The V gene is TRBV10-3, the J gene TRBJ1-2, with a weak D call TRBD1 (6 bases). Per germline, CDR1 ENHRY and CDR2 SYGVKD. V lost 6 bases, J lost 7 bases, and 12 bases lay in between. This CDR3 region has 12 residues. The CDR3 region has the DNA TGTGCCATCAGACAGGGTTCCCTTGGCTACACCTTC. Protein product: CAIRQGSLGYTF.

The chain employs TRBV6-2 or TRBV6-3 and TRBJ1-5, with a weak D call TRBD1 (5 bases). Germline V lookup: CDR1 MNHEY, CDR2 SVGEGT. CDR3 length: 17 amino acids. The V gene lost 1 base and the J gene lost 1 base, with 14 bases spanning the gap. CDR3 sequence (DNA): TGTGCCAGCAGTTACTATGGGGGACTTGGGAGCAATCAGCCCCAGCATTTT. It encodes CASSYYGGLGSNQPQHF.

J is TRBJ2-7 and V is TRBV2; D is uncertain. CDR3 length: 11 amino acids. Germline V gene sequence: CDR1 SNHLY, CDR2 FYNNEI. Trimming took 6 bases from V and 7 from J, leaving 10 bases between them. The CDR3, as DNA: TGTGCCAGCAGCCCCCTCGGGGAGCAGTACTTC. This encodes CASSPLGEQYF.

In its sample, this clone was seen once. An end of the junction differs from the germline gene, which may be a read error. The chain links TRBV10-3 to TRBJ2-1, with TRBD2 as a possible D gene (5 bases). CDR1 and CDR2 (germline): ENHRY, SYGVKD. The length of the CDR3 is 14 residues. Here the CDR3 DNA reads TGTGCCATCAGTGAGTCAGGTAGCGAGGGCAGTGCGATCTTC. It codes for CAISESGSEGSAIF.

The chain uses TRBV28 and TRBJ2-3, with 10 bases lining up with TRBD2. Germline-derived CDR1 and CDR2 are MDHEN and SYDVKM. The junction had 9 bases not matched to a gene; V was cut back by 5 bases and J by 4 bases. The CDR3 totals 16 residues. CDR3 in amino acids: CASSPTTSGIADTQYF. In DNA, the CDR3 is TGTGCCAGCAGTCCTACCACTAGCGGGATAGCAGATACGCAGTATTTT.

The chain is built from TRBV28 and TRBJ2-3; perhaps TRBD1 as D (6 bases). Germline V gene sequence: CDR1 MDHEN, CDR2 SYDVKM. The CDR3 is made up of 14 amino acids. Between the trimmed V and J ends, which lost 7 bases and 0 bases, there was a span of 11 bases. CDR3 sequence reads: CASTRTASTDTQYF. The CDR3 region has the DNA TGTGCCAGCACCAGGACAGCTAGCACAGATACGCAGTATTTT.

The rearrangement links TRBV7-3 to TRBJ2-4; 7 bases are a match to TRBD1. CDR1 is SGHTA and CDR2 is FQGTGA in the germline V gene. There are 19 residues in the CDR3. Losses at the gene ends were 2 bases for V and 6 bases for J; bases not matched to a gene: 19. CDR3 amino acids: CASSLGRPENRDRLNIQYF. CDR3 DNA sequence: TGTGCCAGCAGCTTAGGCCGGCCTGAGAACCGGGACAGACTAAACATTCAGTACTTC.

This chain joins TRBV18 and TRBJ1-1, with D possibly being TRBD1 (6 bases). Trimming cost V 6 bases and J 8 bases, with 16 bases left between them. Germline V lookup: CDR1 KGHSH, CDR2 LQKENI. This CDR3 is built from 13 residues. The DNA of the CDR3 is TGTGCCAGCTCCGCCGGGACACGGGTAGAAGCTTTCTTT. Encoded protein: CASSAGTRVEAFF.

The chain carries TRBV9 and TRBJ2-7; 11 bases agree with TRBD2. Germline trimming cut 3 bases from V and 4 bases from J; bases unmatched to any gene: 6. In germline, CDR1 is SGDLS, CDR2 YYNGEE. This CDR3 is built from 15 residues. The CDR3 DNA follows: TGTGCCAGCAGCGCGGGGGGGACTAGCGGTTACGAGCAGTACTTC. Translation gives CASSAGGTSGYEQYF.

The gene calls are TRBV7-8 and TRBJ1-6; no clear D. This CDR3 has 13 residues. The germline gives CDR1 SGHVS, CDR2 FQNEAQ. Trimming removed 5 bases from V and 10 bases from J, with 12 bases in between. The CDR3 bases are TGTGCCAGCAGCCGCAACTCTTACTCACCCCTCCACTTT. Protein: CASSRNSYSPLHF.

In nucleotides, the CDR3 is TGTGCCAGCAGACCAGAAGATTCACCCCTCCACTTT. Its translation is CASRPEDSPLHF. The chain recombines TRBV7-9 with TRBJ1-6; the D is unclear. The CDR3 loop spans 12 amino acids. In germline, CDR1 is SEHNR, CDR2 FQNEAQ (reference sequence). The V end lost 6 bases, the J end lost 8 bases, and 8 bases lay between the germline ends.

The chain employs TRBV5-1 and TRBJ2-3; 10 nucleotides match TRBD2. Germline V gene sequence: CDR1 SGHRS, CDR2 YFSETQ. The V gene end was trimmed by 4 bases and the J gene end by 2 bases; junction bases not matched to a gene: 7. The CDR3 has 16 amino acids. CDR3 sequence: CASSGLAGGLTDTQYF. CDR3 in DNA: TGCGCCAGCAGCGGATTAGCGGGAGGACTCACAGATACGCAGTATTTT.

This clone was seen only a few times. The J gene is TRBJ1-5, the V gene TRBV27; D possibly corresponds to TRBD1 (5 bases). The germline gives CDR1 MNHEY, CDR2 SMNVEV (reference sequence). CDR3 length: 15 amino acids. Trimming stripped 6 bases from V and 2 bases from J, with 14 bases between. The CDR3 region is CASRPQGDGNQPQHF. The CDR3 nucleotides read TGTGCCAGCAGGCCTCAAGGGGATGGCAATCAGCCCCAGCATTTT.

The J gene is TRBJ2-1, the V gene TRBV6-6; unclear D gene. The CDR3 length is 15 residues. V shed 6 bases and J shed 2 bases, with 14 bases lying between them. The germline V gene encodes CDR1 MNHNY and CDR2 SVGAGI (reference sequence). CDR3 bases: TGTGCCAGCAGGTCGAAAGAGGAGCCCTACAATGAGCAGTTCTTC. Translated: CASRSKEEPYNEQFF.

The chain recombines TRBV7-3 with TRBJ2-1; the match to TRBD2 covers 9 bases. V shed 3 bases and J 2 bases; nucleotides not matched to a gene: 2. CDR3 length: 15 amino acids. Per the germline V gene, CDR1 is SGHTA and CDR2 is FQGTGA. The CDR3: CASSLIAGAYNEQFF. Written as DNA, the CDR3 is TGTGCCAGCAGCTTGATAGCGGGGGCCTACAATGAGCAGTTCTTC.

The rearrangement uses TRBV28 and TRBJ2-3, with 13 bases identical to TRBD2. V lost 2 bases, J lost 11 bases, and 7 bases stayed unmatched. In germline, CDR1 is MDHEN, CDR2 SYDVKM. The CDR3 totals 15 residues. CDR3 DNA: TGTGCCAGCAGTTTAAGGACTAGCGGGAGTCGAGGGCAGTATTTT. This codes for CASSLRTSGSRGQYF.

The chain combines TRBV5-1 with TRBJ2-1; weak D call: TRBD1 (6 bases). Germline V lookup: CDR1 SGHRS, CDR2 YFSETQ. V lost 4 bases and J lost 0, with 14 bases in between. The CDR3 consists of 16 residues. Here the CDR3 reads CASSPGQLSSYNEQFF. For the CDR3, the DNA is TGCGCCAGCAGCCCCGGACAGCTTAGCTCCTACAATGAGCAGTTCTTC.

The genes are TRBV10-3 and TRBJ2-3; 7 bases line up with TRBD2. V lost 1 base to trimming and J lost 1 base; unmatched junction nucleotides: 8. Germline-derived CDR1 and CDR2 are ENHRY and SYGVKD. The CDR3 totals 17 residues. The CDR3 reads CAISELWGRAGTDTQYF. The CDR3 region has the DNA TGTGCCATCAGTGAGTTGTGGGGGAGGGCCGGCACAGATACGCAGTATTTT.